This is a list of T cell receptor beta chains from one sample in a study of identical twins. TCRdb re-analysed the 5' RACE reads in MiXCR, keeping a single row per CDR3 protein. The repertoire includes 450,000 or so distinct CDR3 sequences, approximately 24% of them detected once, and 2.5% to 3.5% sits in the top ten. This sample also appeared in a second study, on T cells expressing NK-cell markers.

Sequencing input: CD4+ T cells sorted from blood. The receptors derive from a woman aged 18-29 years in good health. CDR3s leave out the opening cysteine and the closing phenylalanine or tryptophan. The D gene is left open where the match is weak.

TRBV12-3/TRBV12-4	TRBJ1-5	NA	ASSSWSRGNQPQH
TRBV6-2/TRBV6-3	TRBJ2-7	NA	ASSRRNYEQY
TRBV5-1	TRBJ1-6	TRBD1	ASTGTGVNSPLH
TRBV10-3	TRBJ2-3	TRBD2	AIRGTSGTDTQY
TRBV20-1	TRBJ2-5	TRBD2	SAPPLAGIGETQY
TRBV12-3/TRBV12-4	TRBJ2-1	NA	ASSLKQGWSYNEQF
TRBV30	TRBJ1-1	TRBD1	AWRDQGAKAF
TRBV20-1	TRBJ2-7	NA	SARGLVDEQY
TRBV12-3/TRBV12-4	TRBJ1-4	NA	ASSFAEKLF
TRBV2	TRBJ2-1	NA	ASTAQGYNEQF
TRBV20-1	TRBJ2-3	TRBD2	SADGTSGDSTDTQY
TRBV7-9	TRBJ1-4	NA	ASSRSGGRFEKLF
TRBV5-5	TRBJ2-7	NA	ASSLVASYEQY
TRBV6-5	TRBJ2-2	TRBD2	ASSYAGLAGGVGELF
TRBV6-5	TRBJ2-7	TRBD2	ASSSPTGREFSYEQY
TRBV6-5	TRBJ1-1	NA	ASSYSRILNTEAF
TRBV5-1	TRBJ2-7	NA	ASSLGQPASYEQY
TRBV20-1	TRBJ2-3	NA	SARGTSHTQY
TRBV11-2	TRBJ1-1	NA	ASSFSQHLNTEAF
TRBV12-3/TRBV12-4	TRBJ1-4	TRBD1	ASSRDRARGPNEKLF
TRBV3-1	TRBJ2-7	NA	ASATGTDRYEQY
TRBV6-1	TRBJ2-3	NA	ASSESGSPNTQY